A single sample is the source of the 8 T cell receptor beta chains below, sequenced in a study of response to subunit inactivated influenza vaccine. TCRdb recomputed calls from the RT-PCR reads with MiXCR, one row per CDR3 protein. The table records about 190,000 distinct CDR3 sequences, approximately 15% of them present only once. The sample in question was CD8+ T cells sorted from PBMCs, obtained roughly 5 days after vaccination. Every receptor here comes from a man over 45 who received an inactivated influenza vaccine.

The J gene is TRBJ2-3, the V gene TRBV4-1; 8 positions match TRBD1. The CDR3 has 15 residues. The trim removed 5 bases at V and 2 bases at J, leaving 6 bases unmatched. From germline, CDR1 is MGHRA and CDR2 YSYEKL. The CDR3 sequence: CASSTQDRDTDTQYF. The CDR3 DNA sequence: TGCGCCAGCAGCACCCAGGACAGGGACACAGATACGCAGTATTTT.

The chain has TRBV12-3 or TRBV12-4 and TRBJ2-1; 7 bases fit TRBD2. The CDR3 is 13 residues long. Germline trimming cut 8 bases from V and 4 bases from J; bases unmatched to any gene: 5. Here the CDR3 DNA reads TGTGCCAGCGGGACTACGGATTACAATGAGCAGTTCTTC. Translation: CASGTTDYNEQFF.

The chain uses TRBV28 and TRBJ2-2, with 7 bases matching TRBD2. This CDR3 region has 16 residues. Trimming cost V 3 bases and J 1 base; bases outside gene matches: 5. Per germline, CDR1 MDHEN and CDR2 SYDVKM. CDR3 sequence reads: CASSFLGLENTGELFF. The CDR3 coding sequence is TGTGCCAGCAGTTTTTTAGGACTAGAGAACACCGGGGAGCTGTTTTTT.

This clonotype was observed a few times. The chain combines TRBV6-5 with TRBJ2-2, with a possible D match to TRBD1 (6 bases). Per the germline V gene, CDR1 is MNHEY and CDR2 is SVGAGI. The V gene lost 4 bases and the J gene lost 7 bases, with 13 bases spanning the gap. The CDR3 consists of 14 residues. CDR3 in amino acids: CASSFVQGFGELFF. CDR3 coding DNA: TGTGCCAGCAGTTTCGTACAGGGATTCGGGGAGCTGTTTTTT.

The chain carries TRBV4-1 and TRBJ2-7; 10 nucleotides line up with TRBD1. The ends lost 4 bases at V and 4 bases at J; junction bases unmatched: 7. The CDR3 spans 15 residues. Germline-derived CDR1 and CDR2 are MGHRA and YSYEKL. This CDR3 is CASSPTGQGGYEQYF. DNA of the CDR3: TGCGCCAGCAGCCCCACCGGACAGGGGGGGTACGAGCAGTACTTC.

The chain links TRBV28 to TRBJ2-7, with D tentatively TRBD2 (7 bases). Germline assignment: CDR1 MDHEN and CDR2 SYDVKM. This CDR3 has 15 residues. V lost 7 bases and J 8 bases, leaving 24 bases between the germline ends. DNA for the CDR3: TGTGCCAGCACCGAAGGGGGAGGGAGGAACCCCCAGCAGTACTTC. Its translation: CASTEGGGRNPQQYF.

This clonotype has only a few counts. The chain combines TRBV4-3 with TRBJ2-4; either TRBD1 or TRBD2 may supply D (6 bases each). This CDR3 is 16 amino acids long. Germline CDR1 is LGHNA and CDR2 is YSLEER. V shed 0 bases and J shed 7 bases, with 16 bases lying between them. For the CDR3, the DNA is TGCGCCAGCAGCCAAGAGGGGCCGGGGGCGGGGAACATTCAGTACTTC. Its translation is CASSQEGPGAGNIQYF.

The rearrangement joins TRBV20-1 to TRBJ2-7, with TRBD1 as a possible D gene (6 bases). CDR1 and CDR2 from the germline V gene are DFQATT and SNEGSKA (reference sequence). This CDR3 has 12 residues. V lost 6 bases and J lost 0, with 9 bases in between. This CDR3 is CSARTASYEQYF. Here the CDR3 DNA reads TGCAGTGCAAGGACAGCCTCCTACGAGCAGTACTTC.